One and the same sample provided the 13 T cell receptor beta chains below, sequenced in a study of blood T cell repertoires in COVID-19. Only in-frame clones appear in the TCRdb table, and some are missing; sequencing was by immunoSEQ multiplex PCR. The sample lists about 160,000 clones, 75% to 90% occurring once. The material sequenced was peripheral blood. These receptors all come from a man aged 18 to 30 with COVID-19, enrolled during active disease.

The chain combines TRBV3-1 (or the pseudogene TRBV3-2) with TRBJ1-1, with D maybe TRBD1 (6 bases). Per the germline V gene, CDR1 is LGHDT and CDR2 is YNNKEL (reference sequence). CDR3 length equals 15 residues. V lost 3 bases, J lost 1 base, and 12 bases lay in between. DNA of the CDR3: TGTGCCAGCAGCCATAGGACAGTGGAGAACACTGAAGCTTTCTTT. Protein: CASSHRTVENTEAFF.

This rearrangement joins TRBV7-6 to TRBJ2-7; 10 bases are a match to TRBD2. J was trimmed by 7 bases and V by 1 base; bases with no gene match: 16. The CDR3 covers 18 residues. The germline V gene encodes CDR1 SGHVS and CDR2 FNYEAQ. CDR3 sequence reads: CASSLVGQPGLATREQYF. The CDR3 coding sequence is TGTGCCAGCAGCTTAGTGGGACAGCCGGGACTAGCGACCCGAGAGCAGTACTTC.

The V gene is TRBV7-9, the J gene TRBJ1-5; 8 bases map to TRBD1. The V segment lost 5 bases and the J segment 4 bases; nucleotides outside the gene matches: 4. The V gene's germline CDR1 is SEHNR and CDR2 FQNEAQ (reference sequence). This CDR3 has 14 residues. As DNA, the CDR3 is TGTGCCAGCAGCAAGACAGGGGATAATCAGCCCCAGCATTTT. It is translated as CASSKTGDNQPQHF.

The chain is built from TRBV7-8 and TRBJ2-3, with D unresolved. Germline values: CDR1 SGHVS, CDR2 FQNEAQ. Between the trimmed V and J ends, which lost 1 base and 3 bases, there was a span of 5 bases. The CDR3 length is 13 residues. The CDR3 here is CASSLGITDTQYF. The CDR3 nucleotides read TGTGCCAGCAGCTTAGGTATAACAGATACGCAGTATTTT.

The V and J genes are TRBV4-3 and TRBJ2-1; 15 positions match TRBD2. Germline V gene data show CDR1 as LGHNA and CDR2 as YSLEER. The CDR3 runs to 15 residues. V was pared by 3 bases and J by 15 bases, with 9 bases of the junction left unmatched. The CDR3 DNA sequence: TGCGCCAGCAGCCATGGGGGACTAGCGGGAGGACCGTGGTTCTTC. It encodes CASSHGGLAGGPWFF.

The chain recombines TRBV4-3 with TRBJ2-7; D gene uncertain. V was pared by 2 bases and J by 3 bases, with 14 bases between. This CDR3 is 15 amino acids long. Germline V gene data show CDR1 as LGHNA and CDR2 as YSLEER. The CDR3 coding sequence is TGCGCCAGCAGCCAAACCAGCCCTGGGCTCTACGAGCAGTACTTC. This gives the protein CASSQTSPGLYEQYF.

V and J are TRBV6-4 and TRBJ2-1, with 12 bases that match TRBD2. The CDR3 totals 15 residues. The germline CDR1 and CDR2 sequences are MRHNA and SNTAGT. V lost 3 bases and J lost 9; bases outside the gene matches: 6. In DNA, the CDR3 is TGTGCCAGCAGTGATTACGGACTAGCGGGAAGTGAGCAGTTCTTC. Translating gives CASSDYGLAGSEQFF.

The chain carries TRBV5-5 and TRBJ1-3, with D hard to call. V dropped 1 base and J dropped 3 bases, with 5 bases sitting between them. This CDR3 contains 13 residues. Germline CDR1 and CDR2: SGHKS and YYEKEE (reference sequence). CDR3 in amino acids: CASSLSGGNTIYF. The CDR3 nucleotides are TGTGCCAGCAGCTTGTCGGGTGGAAACACCATATATTTT.

The V gene is TRBV6-4, the J gene TRBJ2-3; 8 positions match TRBD2. The germline CDR1 and CDR2 sequences are MRHNA and SNTAGT. The CDR3 is 15 residues long. After removal of 5 bases from V and 2 bases from J, the junction contained 6 bases not matched to a gene. In DNA form, the CDR3 reads TGTGCCAGCAGTCCCGGGACTAGAGACACAGATACGCAGTATTTT. This sequence encodes CASSPGTRDTDTQYF.

The V call is TRBV29-1, the J call TRBJ1-5; 7 bases are a match to TRBD1. V was clipped by 4 bases and J by 0 bases; unmatched bases: 3. CDR3 size: 14 residues. Germline V gene data show CDR1 as SQVTM and CDR2 as ANQGSEA. The chain's CDR3 is CSVATGTSNQPQHF. The CDR3 nucleotides read TGCAGCGTTGCGACAGGGACTAGCAATCAGCCCCAGCATTTT.

The V gene is TRBV3-1 (or the pseudogene TRBV3-2), the J gene TRBJ1-1; TRBD1 matches at 8 bases. CDR1 and CDR2 (germline): LGHDT, YNNKEL (reference sequence). This CDR3 spans 17 amino acids. V lost 1 base, J lost 1 base, and 8 bases stayed unmatched. This CDR3 is CASSQVIGQGPNTEAFF. CDR3 nucleotide sequence: TGTGCCAGCAGCCAAGTGATTGGACAGGGCCCGAACACTGAAGCTTTCTTT.

The chain couples TRBV6-5 to TRBJ2-1, with D uncertain. This CDR3 spans 15 amino acids. V shed 4 bases and J shed 0 bases, with 10 bases lying between them. Germline values: CDR1 MNHEY, CDR2 SVGAGI. CDR3 sequence reads: CASSSLLSSYNEQFF. In DNA form, the CDR3 reads TGTGCCAGCAGTTCCCTACTGAGCTCCTACAATGAGCAGTTCTTC.

The DNA of the CDR3 is TGTGCCAGCGTCCACAGGGGGGGCGGCGAGACCCAGTACTTC. It is translated as CASVHRGGGETQYF. The J gene is TRBJ2-5, the V gene TRBV7-9, with a possible D match to TRBD1 (8 bases). CDR1 SEHNR and CDR2 FQNEAQ come from the germline V gene (reference sequence). Trimming stripped 8 bases from V and 5 bases from J, with 18 bases between. The CDR3 extends over 14 amino acids.